What follows are 10 T cell receptor beta chains derived from one specimen sequenced in a study of blood T cell repertoires in COVID-19. Sequencing was performed with immunoSEQ multiplex PCR; in TCRdb, only in-frame clones are kept and a portion is missing. The sample has more than 40,000 clones; 65% to 90% are singletons. Sequencing was done on a sample of peripheral blood. The receptor set was obtained from a woman at least 80 years old with acute or convalescent COVID-19.

The chain is built from TRBV6-5 and TRBJ2-6; D remains unclear. Trimming took 6 bases from V and 4 from J, leaving 7 bases between them. The CDR3 is made up of 13 amino acids. Germline assignment: CDR1 MNHEY and CDR2 SVGAGI. CDR3: CASRQIGANVLTF. CDR3 in DNA: TGTGCCAGCAGACAGATCGGGGCCAACGTCCTGACTTTC.

The rearrangement uses TRBV5-1 and TRBJ1-1; TRBD1 is a possible D gene (5 bases). Trimming shortened V by 3 bases and J by 6 bases, and 15 bases separated the two germline ends. In germline, CDR1 is SGHRS, CDR2 YFSETQ. The CDR3 consists of 14 residues. The CDR3, as DNA: TGCGCCAGCAGCTCAAGGACGGGGGTGGCTGAAGCTTTCTTT. Translated: CASSSRTGVAEAFF.

The gene calls are TRBV9 and TRBJ1-4; D unresolved. Looked up from germline, CDR1 is SGDLS and CDR2 is YYNGEE. The germline V and J ends were trimmed by 0 bases and 7 bases, with 10 bases remaining between them. The CDR3 runs to 14 residues. As DNA, the CDR3 is TGTGCCAGCAGCGTAGGTTCGGTTCGTGAAAAACTGTTTTTT. Translating it yields CASSVGSVREKLFF. The whole variable domain, filled in from reference TRBV9 and TRBJ1-4, reads DSGVTQTPKHLITATGQRVTLRCSPRSGDLSVYWYQQSLDQGLQFLIQYYNGEERAKGNILERFSAQQFPDLHSELNLSSLELGDSALYFCASSVGSVREKLFFGSGTQLSVL.

The rearrangement links TRBV19 to TRBJ1-6; perhaps TRBD1 as D (5 bases). Trimming shortened V by 6 bases and J by 6 bases, and 12 bases separated the two germline ends. The length of the CDR3 is 14 residues. Germline CDR1 LNHDA, CDR2 SQIVND (reference sequence). For the CDR3, the DNA is TGTGCCAGTAGACAAGACAGCCTTAATTCACCCCTCCACTTT. It is translated as CASRQDSLNSPLHF.

This chain uses TRBV7-2 with TRBJ2-1; a possible D gene is TRBD1 (6 bases). The CDR3 is 15 amino acids. The V gene lost 1 base and the J gene lost 0 bases, with 7 bases spanning the gap. Per the germline V gene, CDR1 is SGHTA and CDR2 is FQGNSA. CDR3 DNA sequence: TGTGCCAGCAGCTTAGGGGGGCCCTCCTACAATGAGCAGTTCTTC. Amino acid sequence: CASSLGGPSYNEQFF.

The chain joins TRBV11-2 to TRBJ1-2; D not resolved. The CDR3 consists of 17 residues. Germline CDR1 SGHAT, CDR2 FQNNGV. V gave up 7 bases and J gave up 6 bases, with 27 bases separating them. The chain's CDR3 is CASNPSRGITPYDGYTF. The CDR3 DNA reads as TGTGCCAGCAACCCCTCGAGAGGCATAACGCCCTATGATGGCTACACCTTC.

The rearrangement links TRBV19 to TRBJ1-6; the D gene is possibly TRBD1 (5 bases). Between the trimmed V and J ends, which lost 3 bases and 7 bases, there was a span of 10 bases. In germline, CDR1 is LNHDA, CDR2 SQIVND (reference sequence). The CDR3 contains 14 residues. The CDR3: CASSMGRVNSPLHF. In nucleotides, the CDR3 is TGTGCCAGTAGTATGGGCAGGGTCAATTCACCCCTCCACTTT.

The rearrangement joins TRBV6-5 to TRBJ2-7; D is perhaps TRBD1 (6 bases). The germline V gene has CDR1 MNHEY and CDR2 SVGAGI. V lost 6 bases and J 3 bases, leaving 12 bases between the germline ends. The CDR3 totals 13 residues. Here the CDR3 DNA reads TGTGCCAGCAGAGATTGGGGGCTCTACGAGCAGTACTTC. Protein product: CASRDWGLYEQYF.

The chain joins TRBV4-2 to TRBJ1-3, with D possibly TRBD1 on 6 matching bases. The CDR3 has 16 amino acids. V shed 0 bases and J shed 2 bases, with 11 bases lying between them. Germline lookup yields CDR1 LGHNA and CDR2 YNFKEQ. CDR3 region: CASSQDVGAAGNTIYF. In nucleotides, the CDR3 is TGTGCCAGCAGCCAAGATGTGGGGGCTGCTGGAAACACCATATATTTT.

This CDR3 reads CASSQESAGIAETQYF. The CDR3 nucleotides read TGTGCCAGCAGCCAAGAAAGTGCGGGGATTGCGGAGACCCAGTACTTC. The V gene is TRBV4-2, the J gene TRBJ2-5; possibly TRBD2 for D (6 bases). CDR1 is LGHNA and CDR2 is YNFKEQ in the germline V gene. This CDR3 is 16 amino acids long. V shed 0 bases and J shed 5 bases, with 16 bases lying between them.